This TCR beta chain appears in the sequencing data of a study of lung T cells in sarcoidosis with Löfgren's syndrome. The study's findings and limits: TRAV12-1 preferentially paired with TRBV2, with homologous CDR3s. Sarcoidosis antigen recognition was only suggested, antigen unidentified. Shared TRAV12-1 and TRBV2 CDR3 motifs across Löfgren's syndrome patients reportedly suggested public CD4+ TCRs.

Trimming removed 0 bases from V and 6 bases from J, with 13 bases in between. The CDR3 is 15 amino acids. Germline CDR1 reads SGHRS; CDR2 reads YFSETQ. With regard to this clonotype: Antigen specificity is unknown.

TCRdb redid the calling of the reads with MiXCR, one entry per CDR3 protein. This table holds 60,000 or so distinct CDR3 sequences, 21% found once. What was sequenced was CD4+ T cells from PBMCs. The rearrangement uses TRBV5-1 and TRBJ1-5; D not resolved. This sequence originates from a human donor with sarcoidosis (Löfgren's syndrome or another form), or a control subject (not recorded which). The CDR3 region has the DNA TGCGCCAGCAGCTTGGAAGGGAGTGGTGGTCAGCCCCAGCATTTT. It translates to CASSLEGSGGQPQHF.